The clone carrying this T cell receptor beta chain was found many times. The antigen is unknown. The data originate from a study of T cells after posttransplantation cyclophosphamide. General study results and limits: TRB overlap between skin or GI tissue T cells and blood was limited. Later post-transplant blood repertoires were often dominated by donor CD8+ memory clones. TRB clonality was highly associated with recipient CMV seropositivity and reactivation.

Assay used: immunoSEQ multiplex PCR; TCRdb lists only in-frame clones, some missing. Recorded here are some 43,000 clones, none singletons. This related bone marrow graft donor gave peripheral blood on the day of marrow donation. This CDR3 is 12 amino acids long. The junction had 7 bases not matched to a gene; V was cut back by 5 bases and J by 9 bases. CDR1 MGHRA and CDR2 YSYEKL come from the germline V gene. V usage is TRBV4-1 and J usage is TRBJ2-7; 7 bases match TRBD1. The sequence was obtained from a man in his forties in good health, CMV-negative, and a related stem cell transplant donor. The sequenced sample was PBMCs. CDR3 nucleotides: TGCGCCAGCAGCGAAAGGACAGGTTGGCAGTACTTC. This gives the protein CASSERTGWQYF.